The 5 T cell receptor beta chains below all came from one sample that was sequenced in a study of shared clonotypes between healthy human individuals. Sequencing was performed with immunoSEQ multiplex PCR; in TCRdb, only in-frame clones are kept and a portion is missing. The sample lists some 450,000 clones, 70% to 80% occurring once. Material: PBMCs. The receptors derive from a woman in her forties in good health. Some clones in this sample may be carry-over from other donors' samples.

V is TRBV2 and J is TRBJ2-7; 11 nucleotides line up with TRBD1. V lost 7 bases and J lost 3; bases outside the gene matches: 8. The CDR3 loop spans 15 amino acids. Germline CDR1 is SNHLY and CDR2 is FYNNEI. This CDR3 reads CASKGDRGEFYEQYF. CDR3 bases: TGTGCCAGCAAAGGGGACAGGGGGGAGTTCTACGAGCAGTACTTC.

J is TRBJ2-7 and V is TRBV6-5; D is perhaps TRBD2 (6 bases). The CDR3 totals 14 residues. Germline V lookup: CDR1 MNHEY, CDR2 SVGAGI. Trimming left V 6 bases short and J 6 bases short, with 18 bases between. The CDR3 loop is CASRPSLAVSEQYF. In nucleotides, the CDR3 is TGTGCCAGCAGACCCTCACTAGCCGTCTCCGAGCAGTACTTC.

The V call is TRBV21-1, the J call TRBJ2-1; TRBD2 is the table's D call, not checked against the DNA. TRBV21-1 is a listed pseudogene. The CDR3 has 14 amino acids. The CDR3 loop reads CASSKAPSNNEQFF. The CDR3 DNA reads as TGTGCCAGCAGCAAAGCGCCTAGCAACAATGAGCAGTTCTTC.

This chain connects TRBV9 to TRBJ1-4; 7 nucleotides align to TRBD1. V shed 4 bases and J 10 bases; nucleotides not matched to a gene: 7. Germline CDR1 is SGDLS and CDR2 is YYNGEE. There are 13 residues in the CDR3. The CDR3 nucleotides read TGTGCCAGCAGCCCAGGGACAGAAGGAAAACTGTTTTTT. Translating gives CASSPGTEGKLFF.

In its sample, this clone was seen a few times. A far larger clone is a single base away, which makes a read error likely. The chain carries TRBV30 and TRBJ2-5; 8 nucleotides align to TRBD1. The CDR3 has 13 residues. Germline-derived CDR1 and CDR2 are GTSNPN and SVGIG (reference sequence). The CDR3 sequence: CVWTRTGKETQYF. The CDR3 DNA reads TGTGTCTGGACCCGGACAGGGAAAGAGACCCAGTACTTC.